These 22 T cell receptor beta chains share one sample of origin, sequenced in a study of response to subunit inactivated influenza vaccine. MiXCR, applied by TCRdb to the RT-PCR reads, yields one record per CDR3 protein. The data contain under 850,000 distinct CDR3 sequences, 15% to 20% of them seen just once; the ten biggest clones take up roughly 11%. The source was PBMCs from blood, collected roughly 5 days after vaccination. The receptors derive from a man aged 50-60 years who received an inactivated influenza vaccine.

This chain joins TRBV7-2 and TRBJ2-3; the match to TRBD2 covers 8 bases. This CDR3 comprises 16 residues. V dropped 7 bases and J dropped 6; count of bases not matched to a gene: 15. Per germline, CDR1 SGHTA and CDR2 FQGNSA. The DNA for the CDR3 is TGTGCCAGCACCCTAACAGGGCGGGGGGAGGTGGATACGCAGTATTTT. Translation: CASTLTGRGEVDTQYF. Using reference TRBV7-2 and TRBJ2-3 for the parts outside the CDR3, the full variable domain is GAGVSQSPSNKVTEKGKDVELRCDPISGHTALYWYRQSLGQGLEFLIYFQGNSAPDKSGLPSDRFSAERTGGSVSTLTIQRTQQEDSAVYLCASTLTGRGEVDTQYFGPGTRLTVL.

In its sample, this clonotype was seen a few times. The chain couples TRBV20-1 to TRBJ2-1; 9 nucleotides line up with TRBD2. The CDR3 runs to 14 residues. CDR1 and CDR2 (germline): DFQATT, SNEGSKA (reference sequence). V was clipped by 0 bases and J by 9 bases; unmatched bases: 6. The CDR3 DNA reads as TGCAGTGCTAGAGATGCGGGGGGGCCTGGTGAGCAGTTCTTC. Translation: CSARDAGGPGEQFF.

V and J are TRBV29-1 and TRBJ1-5; a possible D gene is TRBD1 (6 bases). The CDR3 is 14 residues long. The germline V and J ends were trimmed by 6 bases and 2 bases, with 14 bases remaining between them. Per the germline V gene, CDR1 is SQVTM and CDR2 is ANQGSEA. Written as DNA, the CDR3 is TGCAGCGTCGTTCAGGGGAATGGCAATCAGCCCCAGCATTTT. It translates to CSVVQGNGNQPQHF.

V is TRBV10-3 and J is TRBJ2-7, with 16 bases that match TRBD2. After removal of 2 bases from V and 2 bases from J, the junction contained 6 bases not matched to a gene. The CDR3 spans 18 residues. The V gene's germline CDR1 is ENHRY and CDR2 SYGVKD. The CDR3: CAISEGTSGRAFPYEQYF. CDR3 DNA: TGTGCCATCAGTGAGGGGACTAGCGGGAGGGCCTTCCCCTACGAGCAGTACTTC.

This clonotype was recorded many times. This chain links TRBV5-1 with TRBJ2-3; D uncertain. The V gene's germline CDR1 is SGHRS and CDR2 YFSETQ. The CDR3 length is 14 residues. V lost 0 bases and J lost 5, with 10 bases in between. CDR3 in DNA: TGCGCCAGCAGCTTGGGAGGACGGCAAGATACGCAGTATTTT. It translates to CASSLGGRQDTQYF.

This rearrangement joins TRBV7-2 to TRBJ2-5; TRBD1 matches 10 bases. There are 15 residues in the CDR3. Germline lookup yields CDR1 SGHTA and CDR2 FQGNSA. V lost 5 bases and J lost 5; bases outside the gene matches: 8. CDR3 nucleotide sequence: TGTGCCAGCAGCGAAGACAGGGGGCGCGTGGAGACCCAGTACTTC. This codes for CASSEDRGRVETQYF.

Ten or more counts support this clonotype. This chain joins TRBV12-3 or TRBV12-4 and TRBJ1-5; D ambiguous. This CDR3 region has 13 residues. With 7 bases removed from V and 0 bases from J, the gap between germline ends came to 7 bases. This CDR3 is CASKGYSNQPQHF. The CDR3 DNA is TGTGCCAGCAAGGGATATAGCAATCAGCCCCAGCATTTT.

V and J are TRBV12-3 or TRBV12-4 and TRBJ2-2; possibly TRBD2 for D (5 bases). V was pared by 3 bases and J by 1 base, with 6 bases between. The CDR3 is 14 residues long. CDR3 sequence (DNA): TGTGCCAGCAGTTTTGGGAGGAACACCGGGGAGCTGTTTTTT. Its protein product is CASSFGRNTGELFF.

In its sample, this clonotype was seen a few times. This chain connects TRBV7-2 to TRBJ2-7; 7 bases are shared with TRBD1. The J segment lost 2 bases and the V segment lost 2 bases, leaving 9 bases of the junction unmatched. Germline V gene data show CDR1 as SGHTA and CDR2 as FQGNSA. CDR3 length: 16 amino acids. The CDR3 region has the DNA TGTGCCAGCAGCTTAACGGACAGGACAGGACCCTACGAGCAGTACTTC. Amino acids: CASSLTDRTGPYEQYF.

This chain links TRBV20-1 with TRBJ2-5; D not resolved. Trimming took off 6 bases at V and 1 base at J, with 12 bases between the two ends. Germline V gene lookup returns CDR1 DFQATT and CDR2 SNEGSKA (reference sequence). CDR3 size: 13 residues. CDR3 nucleotide sequence: TGCAGTGCCACGGAGACCTTCCAAGAGACCCAGTACTTC. This encodes CSATETFQETQYF.

This clonotype has a handful of counts. The V call is TRBV20-1, the J call TRBJ2-7; D is uncertain. V shed 5 bases and J shed 3 bases, with 11 bases lying between them. CDR3 length equals 12 residues. Germline CDR1 DFQATT, CDR2 SNEGSKA (reference sequence). Here the CDR3 DNA reads TGCAGTGCTTTACTTGGTTACTACGAGCAGTACTTC. Translation: CSALLGYYEQYF.

This clonotype has at least ten counts. The chain carries TRBV28 and TRBJ1-2, with D uncertain. Germline assignment: CDR1 MDHEN and CDR2 SYDVKM. The CDR3 runs 12 residues. The ends were cut back, 5 bases at V and 8 bases at J, with 12 bases in the middle. The CDR3 protein is CASSIPPGGYTF. The CDR3, as DNA: TGTGCCAGCAGTATCCCACCGGGGGGCTACACCTTC.

This clonotype appeared a few times. The chain recombines TRBV20-1 with TRBJ2-5; D call uncertain. This CDR3 region has 15 residues. Germline V gene sequence: CDR1 DFQATT, CDR2 SNEGSKA (reference sequence). The CDR3: CSAPLSADPKETQYF. CDR3 coding DNA: TGCAGCGCCCCTTTGTCTGCGGACCCTAAAGAGACCCAGTACTTC.

A few counts support this clonotype. The rearrangement uses TRBV9 and TRBJ2-7; no firm D call. Germline CDR1 reads SGDLS; CDR2 reads YYNGEE. Trimming removed 0 bases from V and 0 bases from J, with 4 bases in between. This CDR3 spans 13 amino acids. The CDR3 protein is CASSVGTSYEQYF. The CDR3 nucleotides are TGTGCCAGCAGCGTAGGTACCTCCTACGAGCAGTACTTC.

V is TRBV5-1 and J is TRBJ1-1; 9 nucleotides match TRBD1. Losses at the gene ends were 4 bases for V and 4 bases for J; bases not matched to a gene: 8. Germline V gene data show CDR1 as SGHRS and CDR2 as YFSETQ. CDR3 length: 15 residues. The CDR3 sequence is CASSLGQGSPTEAFF. The CDR3, as DNA: TGCGCCAGCAGCCTGGGACAGGGTTCGCCCACTGAAGCTTTCTTT. The whole variable domain, remainder taken from reference TRBV5-1 and TRBJ1-1, is KAGVTQTPRYLIKTRGQQVTLSCSPISGHRSVSWYQQTPGQGLQFLFEYFSETQRNKGNFPGRFSGRQFSNSRSEMNVSTLELGDSALYLCASSLGQGSPTEAFFGQGTRLTVV.

This clonotype was picked up a small number of times. The V call is TRBV10-3, the J call TRBJ2-5, with a tentative D call TRBD2 (6 bases). With 4 bases removed from V and 2 bases from J, the gap between germline ends came to 14 bases. The germline V gene has CDR1 ENHRY and CDR2 SYGVKD. The CDR3 spans 15 residues. In DNA, the CDR3 is TGTGCCATCAGTGCCCAAGGCGGAGGGCAAGAGACCCAGTACTTC. Protein product: CAISAQGGGQETQYF.

The chain recombines TRBV5-1 with TRBJ1-2, with TRBD1 as a possible D gene (5 bases). Germline V gene data show CDR1 as SGHRS and CDR2 as YFSETQ. This CDR3 region has 15 residues. The ends were cut back, 5 bases at V and 9 bases at J, with 23 bases in the middle. This CDR3 is CASRGGTGDYGRYTF. CDR3 in DNA: TGCGCCAGCAGGGGCGGGACGGGAGATTATGGTCGCTACACCTTC.

This clonotype occurred a few times. The chain couples TRBV24-1 to TRBJ1-4, with D possibly being TRBD1 (5 bases). The germline V gene encodes CDR1 KGHDR and CDR2 SFDVKD. This CDR3 spans 15 amino acids. V lost 5 bases and J 8 bases, leaving 17 bases between the germline ends. The CDR3 loop is CATSAGSGRFEKLFF. The CDR3 DNA reads as TGTGCCACCAGTGCCGGATCGGGACGATTCGAAAAACTGTTTTTT.

V gene TRBV6-1 combines with J gene TRBJ2-6, with 8 nucleotides matching TRBD1. The CDR3 runs to 17 residues. The V segment lost 5 bases and the J segment 11 bases; nucleotides outside the gene matches: 17. Germline CDR1 reads MNHNS; CDR2 reads SASEGT. CDR3 DNA sequence: TGTGCCAGCAGTCGCGTACCGGGACAGGCTCGCCCAGACGTCCTGACTTTC. Translation: CASSRVPGQARPDVLTF.

This clonotype was seen a handful of times. The chain joins TRBV20-1 to TRBJ2-1, with 13 bases identical to TRBD2. Germline CDR1 is DFQATT and CDR2 is SNEGSKA (reference sequence). V was pared by 2 bases and J by 8 bases, with 6 bases of the junction left unmatched. The CDR3 loop spans 15 amino acids. The CDR3 is CSARQGTSGADEQFF. CDR3 nucleotides: TGCAGTGCTAGACAGGGGACTAGCGGGGCGGATGAGCAGTTCTTC.

The rearrangement links TRBV4-3 to TRBJ1-6; D gene uncertain. Germline V gene lookup returns CDR1 LGHNA and CDR2 YSLEER. CDR3 size: 16 residues. V was pared by 0 bases and J by 7 bases, with 13 bases between. The DNA for the CDR3 is TGCGCCAGCAGCCAAGACCGGAGGCGAGAAAATTCACCCCTCCACTTT. This sequence encodes CASSQDRRRENSPLHF.

This clonotype was detected a few times. A much larger clone differs from this one at a single base, so this may be a read error. This chain links TRBV7-9 with TRBJ1-2; D is undetermined. There are 12 residues in the CDR3. Germline-derived CDR1 and CDR2 are SEHNR and FQNEAQ (reference sequence). CDR3 bases: TGTTCCAGCAGGTTATCCTCCGGTGGCTACACCTTC. Translating it yields CSSRLSSGGYTF.